Listed below are T cell receptor beta chains from one sample, sequenced in a study of blood T cell repertoires in COVID-19. Sequencing was performed with immunoSEQ multiplex PCR; in TCRdb, only in-frame clones are kept and a portion is missing. Of under 350,000 clones listed, around 90% are singletons. Sequencing was done on a sample of PBMCs or T cells enriched from blood (not recorded which). These receptors were obtained from a man aged 55 to 70 who had recovered from COVID-19. The conserved cysteine and the conserved F or W are not part of the CDR3 here.

TRBV19 ASRRTSGGAGEQF
TRBV2 ASLDLGGLFGANVLT
TRBV19 ASSVSQNSNQPQH
TRBV18 ASSRDTPSYNEQF
TRBV18 ASSPLSTNTGELF
TRBV7-6 ASSNEGIRNTEAF
TRBV7-9 ASSLLSVDEQY
TRBV28 ASSLPQGNTEAF
TRBV29-1 SVEGTSGGYNEQF
TRBV5-6 ASSLAFVGSPLH
TRBV18 ASSPILRDLDDQTYEQY
TRBV18 ASSPGEMGSPLH
TRBV10-2 ASGEAYEQY
TRBV27 ASSAPSTLDSNSPLH
TRBV9 ASSVGQTSYNSPLH
TRBV29-1 SVARTSNNEQF
TRBV7-9 ASSPWGVFGTEAF
TRBV4-1 ASSQESPTSNYGYT
TRBV6-5 ASWDSIYGYT
TRBV6-4 ASSDPTTVGYT
TRBV5-1 ASSLGLPGLQPEAF
TRBV10-1 ASNGGGLDIHEQY
TRBV9 ASSVDSYSGNTIY
TRBV18 ASSPTKSGNTIY